The rows below give T cell receptor beta chains drawn from one sample of a study of T cell repertoires in cytomegalovirus infection. MiXCR, applied by TCRdb to the reads, yields one record per CDR3 protein. The table has 640,000 or so distinct CDR3 sequences, roughly a third seen once. Their recognized antigens are unknown. The sequencing used cultured PBMCs, collected from culture after CMV antigen stimulation. The source of these receptors is a human donor in good health (CMV status not recorded). Some clones in this sample may be carry-over from other donors' samples. CDR3s include the opening cysteine and the closing phenylalanine or tryptophan. The D gene is left open where the match is weak. Clone size is stated in some rows and not others, as once, few, many or a class when expanded.

abundance,j_gene,v_gene,d_gene,CDR3nt,CDR3aa
few,TRBJ2-1,TRBV7-2,NA,TGTGCCAGCAGCTTATTGGGACCGAGCGGAGATGAGCAGTTCTTC,CASSLLGPSGDEQFF
few,TRBJ2-5,TRBV4-1,NA,TGCGCCAGCAGCCAAGAAGGGCGACGGGGCCTTCAAGAGACCCAGTACTTC,CASSQEGRRGLQETQYF
few,TRBJ1-5,TRBV7-2,NA,TGTGCCAGCAGCGCAAGGGGTTCGCGGGCCCAGCATTTT,CASSARGSRAQHF
NA,TRBJ1-1,TRBV5-1,NA,TGCGCCAGCAGCTTGGGCCCCAGTATGAACACTGAAGCTTTCTTT,CASSLGPSMNTEAFF
NA,TRBJ1-5,TRBV6-6,NA,TGTGCCAGCAGTGAGGGCCCTTATAGCAATCAGCCCCAGCATTTT,CASSEGPYSNQPQHF
NA,TRBJ2-6,TRBV12-3/TRBV12-4,NA,TGTGCCAGCAGTACTCTGTGGGGTGGTCCGCTCTCTGGGGCCAACGTCCTGACTTTC,CASSTLWGGPLSGANVLTF
many,TRBJ2-5,TRBV7-8,NA,TGTGCCAGCAGCTTCGGGGAGGTCGGCCAAGAGACCCAGTACTTC,CASSFGEVGQETQYF
NA,TRBJ2-7,TRBV7-9,TRBD1,TGTGCCAGCAGCGTCGGAGAGGGACAGGGGGCCTACGAGCAGTACTTC,CASSVGEGQGAYEQYF
few,TRBJ1-4,TRBV2,NA,TGTGCCAGCAGTGAAACCCGGGGGCAGGAAAAACTGTTTTTT,CASSETRGQEKLFF
NA,TRBJ1-1,TRBV4-2,NA,TGTGCCAGCAGCCAAGAATCAGGGCACTTGAACACTGAAGCTTTCTTT,CASSQESGHLNTEAFF
few,TRBJ2-5,TRBV7-2,NA,TGTGCCAGCAGCTTACGTCTCGGTCGCAGCGCGGAGACCCAGTACTTC,CASSLRLGRSAETQYF
few,TRBJ2-1,TRBV7-6,TRBD2,TGTGCCAGCAGCGGAGGAATAGCGGGAGGGGATGAGCAGTTCTTC,CASSGGIAGGDEQFF
NA,TRBJ2-3,TRBV18,NA,TGTGCCAGCTCACCCTTGACAGGAACTATCACAGATACGCAGTATTTT,CASSPLTGTITDTQYF
NA,TRBJ1-5,TRBV12-3/TRBV12-4,NA,TGTGCCAGCAGTCCCAGGGGAGGGGGTCAGCCCCAGCATTTT,CASSPRGGGQPQHF
NA,TRBJ2-5,TRBV20-1,TRBD1,TGCAGTGCTAGGACAGGGGGGGTGGAGACCCAGTACTTC,CSARTGGVETQYF
NA,TRBJ2-1,TRBV7-9,NA,TGTGCCAGCAGTGGGACCACAGACTCCTACAATGAGCAGTTCTTC,CASSGTTDSYNEQFF
many,TRBJ2-2,TRBV7-6,TRBD1,TGTGCCAGCAGTCTCCGGGACAGGGGGAACACCGGGGAGCTGTTTTTT,CASSLRDRGNTGELFF
NA,TRBJ2-1,TRBV6-6,TRBD2,TGTGCCAGCAGTTACTCGTCGGGGGGGGCACACAATGAGCAGTTCTTC,CASSYSSGGAHNEQFF
many,TRBJ1-2,TRBV12-3/TRBV12-4,NA,TGTGCCAGCAGTCCGACAGGCTCATTTGGCTATGGCTACACCTTC,CASSPTGSFGYGYTF
NA,TRBJ2-3,TRBV20-1,NA,TGCAGTGCCCGAGGGGGCTGGGGGGACACAGATACGCAGTATTTT,CSARGGWGDTDTQYF
few,TRBJ2-3,TRBV5-5,TRBD1,TGTGCCAGCAGCTCCATTTGGGGGACAGAGGGTGGTACGCAGTATTTT,CASSSIWGTEGGTQYF
once,TRBJ1-3,TRBV27,TRBD1,TGTGCCAGCAGAACAAAAGGAACAGGGGCCGGAAACACCATATATTTT,CASRTKGTGAGNTIYF
many,TRBJ1-1,TRBV7-8,NA,TGTGCCAGCAGTCTTAGGGATTTCATATACACTGAAGCTTTCTTT,CASSLRDFIYTEAFF
NA,TRBJ1-1,TRBV10-3,TRBD1,TGTGCCATCAGGGGGACAGAGAAGAACACTGAAGCTTTCTTT,CAIRGTEKNTEAFF
few,TRBJ2-1,TRBV7-2,NA,TGTGCCAGCAGCTTAGTCGGGGCGATTAGGGGTGAGCAGTTCTTC,CASSLVGAIRGEQFF
NA,TRBJ2-5,TRBV11-2,TRBD2,TGTGCCAGCGGGGTGACTAGCGGGGAAGAGACCCAGTACTTC,CASGVTSGEETQYF
NA,TRBJ2-1,TRBV2,TRBD2,TGTGCCAGCGGGAGCGGGACTAGCGGGTACAATGAGCAGTTCTTC,CASGSGTSGYNEQFF
NA,TRBJ2-1,TRBV7-6,NA,TGTGCCAGCTACCCAGGGGGGGCGGCCAAGGTATGGCAGTTCTTC,CASYPGGAAKVWQFF
NA,TRBJ2-7,TRBV27,NA,TGTGCCTGTGGGAGCGGCCCCTACGAGCAGTACTTC,CACGSGPYEQYF